The clone carrying this T cell receptor (beta chain) was picked up one time. The sample is drawn from a study of radiotherapy plus CTLA-4 blockade in lung cancer. About the study: Overall, approximately 19% of patients showed an objective response, while 25% to 40% attained disease control.

The V gene's germline CDR1 is MDHEN and CDR2 SYDVKM. The length of the CDR3 is 15 residues. V lost 3 bases, J lost 6 bases, and 4 bases stayed unmatched. The data were produced by immunoSEQ multiplex PCR, yet TCRdb's version contains in-frame clones alone and is incomplete. The table has tens of thousands of clones, around four fifths seen once. The starting material was peripheral blood, obtained from a patient treated with radiotherapy plus ipilimumab. This sequence was found in a human donor with non-small cell lung cancer that progressed on radiotherapy plus ipilimumab. This chain connects TRBV28 to TRBJ2-1; 11 positions agree with TRBD1. The CDR3 here is CASSFGDRGINEQFF. The CDR3, as DNA: TGTGCCAGCAGTTTCGGGGACAGGGGGATCAATGAGCAGTTCTTC.